The 11 T cell receptor beta chains presented below share a single source sample, sequenced in a study of blood T cell repertoires in COVID-19. Sequencing used immunoSEQ multiplex PCR; TCRdb keeps in-frame clones, though not all of them. The profile shows hundreds of thousands of clones, about 83% of them singletons. Specimen: peripheral blood. These receptors were obtained from a woman in her forties or fifties who had recovered from COVID-19.

This sequence joins TRBV28 and TRBJ2-2, with a tentative D call TRBD1 (6 bases). Germline values: CDR1 MDHEN, CDR2 SYDVKM. Trimming took off 5 bases at V and 6 bases at J, with 13 bases between the two ends. The CDR3 spans 14 residues. CDR3 bases: TGTGCCAGCAGTCTTCTACAGGGATCCGGGGAGCTGTTTTTT. It specifies CASSLLQGSGELFF. Based on the CDR3 plus reference TRBV28 and TRBJ2-2, the full variable domain is DVKVTQSSRYLVKRTGEKVFLECVQDMDHENMFWYRQDPGLGLRLIYFSYDVKMKEKGDIPEGYSVSREKKERFSLILESASTNQTSMYLCASSLLQGSGELFFGEGSRLTVL.

This sequence joins TRBV5-8 and TRBJ1-2; the D is unclear. CDR1 is SGHTS and CDR2 is YDEGEE in the germline V gene. Trimming stripped 1 base from V and 6 bases from J, with 7 bases between. This CDR3 is built from 12 residues. CDR3 loop: CASSLNFDGYTF. CDR3 nucleotides: TGTGCCAGCAGCTTGAACTTCGATGGCTACACCTTC.

The chain uses TRBV30 and TRBJ2-1; no definite D call. Germline assignment: CDR1 GTSNPN and CDR2 SVGIG (reference sequence). The CDR3 runs to 16 residues. V was trimmed by 0 bases and J by 0 bases, leaving 12 bases between them. CDR3: CAWSVARESSYNEQFF. CDR3 sequence (DNA): TGTGCCTGGAGTGTAGCTAGAGAAAGCTCCTACAATGAGCAGTTCTTC. Full variable domain (rest looked up from reference TRBV30 and TRBJ2-1): SQTIHQWPATLVQPVGSPLSLECTVEGTSNPNLYWYRQAAGRGLQLLFYSVGIGQISSEVPQNLSASRPQDRQFILSSKKLLLSDSGFYLCAWSVARESSYNEQFFGPGTRLTVL.

V usage is TRBV27 and J usage is TRBJ2-7; 8 bases fit TRBD1. The V segment lost 0 bases and the J segment 6 bases; nucleotides outside the gene matches: 1. The length of the CDR3 is 13 residues. Germline CDR1 is MNHEY and CDR2 is SMNVEV (reference sequence). CDR3 DNA sequence: TGTGCCAGCAGTTTATCGGGGACAGGCGAGCAGTACTTC. Protein sequence: CASSLSGTGEQYF.

The chain has TRBV6-4 and TRBJ2-3; 8 nucleotides match TRBD2. Germline V gives CDR1 MRHNA, CDR2 SNTAGT. The CDR3 has 16 amino acids. The trim removed 2 bases at V and 1 base at J, leaving 5 bases unmatched. This CDR3 is CASSDGDGGGTDTQYF. The CDR3, as DNA: TGTGCCAGCAGTGACGGGGACGGGGGGGGCACAGATACGCAGTATTTT.

This clone was observed once. The genes are TRBV2 and TRBJ2-7; 12 bases map to TRBD2. Germline CDR1 SNHLY, CDR2 FYNNEI. Losses at the gene ends were 6 bases for V and 0 bases for J; bases not matched to a gene: 9. The CDR3 consists of 17 residues. This CDR3 is CASRVSTSGRSSYEQYF. The CDR3 coding sequence is TGTGCCAGCAGGGTGTCCACTAGCGGGAGGAGCTCCTACGAGCAGTACTTC.

This clone came up a few times. This chain joins TRBV5-4 and TRBJ2-7; 7 bases agree with TRBD1. The CDR3 is made up of 14 amino acids. V trimming: 4 bases; J trimming: 3 bases; junction bases outside the gene matches: 7. Germline lookup yields CDR1 SGHNT and CDR2 YYREEE (reference sequence). This CDR3 reads CASSGTEGHYEQYF. DNA of the CDR3: TGTGCCAGCAGCGGGACAGAGGGACACTACGAGCAGTACTTC.

The V gene is TRBV7-2, the J gene TRBJ2-7; possible D gene TRBD2, 5 bases. Trimming left V 0 bases short and J 4 bases short, with 22 bases between. The CDR3 length is 18 residues. Germline-derived CDR1 and CDR2 are SGHTA and FQGNSA. As DNA, the CDR3 is TGTGCCAGCAGCTTAGCGTTGGGAAGCCTCGGACTTCTTTACGAGCAGTACTTC. Amino acids: CASSLALGSLGLLYEQYF.

The genes are TRBV7-2 and TRBJ2-7; tentative D call: TRBD2 (5 bases). V was trimmed by 5 bases and J by 5 bases, leaving 19 bases between them. Germline V gene lookup returns CDR1 SGHTA and CDR2 FQGNSA. The CDR3 loop spans 15 amino acids. CDR3 region: CASSRPPQLAHEQYF. The CDR3 DNA is TGTGCCAGCAGCCGGCCCCCCCAATTAGCGCACGAGCAGTACTTC.

The chain is built from TRBV5-1 and TRBJ1-2; D not resolved. In germline, CDR1 is SGHRS, CDR2 YFSETQ. Between the trimmed V and J ends, which lost 0 bases and 4 bases, there was a span of 16 bases. The CDR3 contains 16 residues. CDR3 sequence: CASSLDTTGGSYGYTF. The CDR3 region has the DNA TGCGCCAGCAGCTTGGACACAACGGGAGGAAGCTATGGCTACACCTTC. The full variable domain, its missing parts supplied by reference TRBV5-1 and TRBJ1-2, is KAGVTQTPRYLIKTRGQQVTLSCSPISGHRSVSWYQQTPGQGLQFLFEYFSETQRNKGNFPGRFSGRQFSNSRSEMNVSTLELGDSALYLCASSLDTTGGSYGYTFGSGTRLTVV.

This clone was counted only a few times. Other nucleotide sequences in the sample specify the same CDR3. This sequence joins TRBV19 and TRBJ2-7, with unresolved D. Looked up from germline, CDR1 is LNHDA and CDR2 is SQIVND (reference sequence). The CDR3 spans 13 residues. V was clipped by 1 base and J by 0 bases, with 4 bases between them. The CDR3 loop reads CASSIGSSYEQYF. CDR3 nucleotides: TGTGCCAGTAGTATAGGGAGCTCCTACGAGCAGTACTTC.